This T cell receptor (beta chain) was found in a study of blood T cells in healthy people across ages. Overall study findings and caveats: Researchers deemed the diversity estimates from one million T cells underestimates.

Germline CDR1 reads SGHRS; CDR2 reads YFSETQ. The germline V and J ends were trimmed by 5 bases and 0 bases, with 10 bases remaining between them. The CDR3 length is 14 residues. Next came a second PCR, run for about 7 to 12 cycles, which used a sample-barcoded 5' primer along with a J-beta primer mix. In TCRdb, the 5' RACE reads were re-called with MiXCR into one record per CDR3 protein. The sample comprises some 710,000 distinct CDR3 sequences, around 45% of which are singletons, and about a sixth rests with the top ten. Comments on this clonotype: The target antigen is unknown.

This TCR was sampled from a man older than 75 in good health. The material sequenced was blood. The gene calls are TRBV5-1 and TRBJ2-3; unclear D gene. CDR3 sequence (DNA): TGCGCCAGCAGGTTGCAGACTAGCACAGATACGCAGTATTTT. It specifies CASRLQTSTDTQYF.